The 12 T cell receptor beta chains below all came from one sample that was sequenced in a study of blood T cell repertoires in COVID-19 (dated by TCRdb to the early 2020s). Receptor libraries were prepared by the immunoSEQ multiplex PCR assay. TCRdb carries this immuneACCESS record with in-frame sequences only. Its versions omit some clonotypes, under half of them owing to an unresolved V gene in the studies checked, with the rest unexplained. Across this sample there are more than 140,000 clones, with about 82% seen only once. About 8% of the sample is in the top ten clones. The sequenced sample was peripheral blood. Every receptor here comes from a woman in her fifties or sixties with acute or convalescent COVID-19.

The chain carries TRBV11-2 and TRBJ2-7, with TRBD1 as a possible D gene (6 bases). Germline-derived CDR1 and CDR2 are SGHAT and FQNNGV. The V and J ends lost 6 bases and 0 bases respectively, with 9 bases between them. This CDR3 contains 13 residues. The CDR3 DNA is TGTGCCAGCAGGGAGGACAGCTCCTACGAGCAGTACTTC. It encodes CASREDSSYEQYF.

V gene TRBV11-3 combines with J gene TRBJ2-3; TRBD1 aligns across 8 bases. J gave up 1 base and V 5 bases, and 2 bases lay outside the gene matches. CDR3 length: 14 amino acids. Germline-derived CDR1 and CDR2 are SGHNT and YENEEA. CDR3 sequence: CASSKTGGTDTQYF. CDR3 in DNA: TGTGCCAGCAGCAAGACAGGGGGCACAGATACGCAGTATTTT.

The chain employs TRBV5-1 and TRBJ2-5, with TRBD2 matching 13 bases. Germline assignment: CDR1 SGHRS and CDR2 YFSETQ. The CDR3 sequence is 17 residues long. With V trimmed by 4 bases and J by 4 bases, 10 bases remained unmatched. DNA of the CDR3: TGCGCCAGCAGCCGAGAGGGACTAGCGGGGTTTCGAGAGACCCAGTACTTC. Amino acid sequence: CASSREGLAGFRETQYF.

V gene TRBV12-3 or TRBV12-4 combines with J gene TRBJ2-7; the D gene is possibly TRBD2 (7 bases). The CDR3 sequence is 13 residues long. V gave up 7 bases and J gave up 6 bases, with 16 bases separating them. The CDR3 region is CASNRGGPGEQYF. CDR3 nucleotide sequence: TGTGCCAGCAACCGCGGGGGCCCGGGCGAGCAGTACTTC.

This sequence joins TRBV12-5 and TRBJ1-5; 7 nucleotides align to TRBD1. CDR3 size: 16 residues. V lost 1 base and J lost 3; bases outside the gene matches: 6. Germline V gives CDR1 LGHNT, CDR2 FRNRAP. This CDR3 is CASGLAPGQPNQPQHF. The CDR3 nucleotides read TGTGCTAGTGGTTTGGCACCGGGACAGCCCAATCAGCCCCAGCATTTT.

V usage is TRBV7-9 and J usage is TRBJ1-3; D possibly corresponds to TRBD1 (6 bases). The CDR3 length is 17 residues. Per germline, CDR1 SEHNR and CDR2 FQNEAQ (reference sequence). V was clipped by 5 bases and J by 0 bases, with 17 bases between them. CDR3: CASSPTGRYPSGNTIYF. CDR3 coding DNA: TGTGCCAGCAGCCCCACAGGGAGATACCCCTCTGGAAACACCATATATTTT.

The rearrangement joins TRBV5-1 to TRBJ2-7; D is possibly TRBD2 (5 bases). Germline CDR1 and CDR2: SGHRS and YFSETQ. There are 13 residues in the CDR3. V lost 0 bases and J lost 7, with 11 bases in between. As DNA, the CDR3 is TGCGCCAGCAGCTTGGACCCTCCGGGGGAGCAGTACTTC. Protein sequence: CASSLDPPGEQYF.

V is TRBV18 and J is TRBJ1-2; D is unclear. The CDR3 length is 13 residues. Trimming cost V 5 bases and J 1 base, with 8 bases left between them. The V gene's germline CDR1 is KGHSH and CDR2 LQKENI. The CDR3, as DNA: TGTGCCAGCTCAGCTAACAGTAACTATGGCTACACCTTC. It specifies CASSANSNYGYTF. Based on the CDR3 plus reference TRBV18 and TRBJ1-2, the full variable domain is NAGVMQNPRHLVRRRGQEARLRCSPMKGHSHVYWYRQLPEEGLKFMVYLQKENIIDESGMPKERFSAEFPKEGPSILRIQQVVRGDSAAYFCASSANSNYGYTFGSGTRLTVV.

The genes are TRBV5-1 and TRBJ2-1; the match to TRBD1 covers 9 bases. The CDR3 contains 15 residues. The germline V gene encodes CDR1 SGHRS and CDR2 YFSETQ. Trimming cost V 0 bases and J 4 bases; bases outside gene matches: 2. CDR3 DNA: TGCGCCAGCAGCTTGGCGGGACAGGGATACAATGAGCAGTTCTTC. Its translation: CASSLAGQGYNEQFF.

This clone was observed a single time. The CDR3 loop is CASSVGQGGNQPQHF. The CDR3 DNA reads as TGTGCCAGCAGTGTAGGACAGGGGGGAAATCAGCCCCAGCATTTT. The chain recombines TRBV2 with TRBJ1-5; 10 nucleotides line up with TRBD1. V shed 4 bases, J shed 4 bases, and the junction held 4 bases outside the gene matches. CDR1 and CDR2 (germline): SNHLY, FYNNEI. The CDR3 is made up of 15 amino acids.

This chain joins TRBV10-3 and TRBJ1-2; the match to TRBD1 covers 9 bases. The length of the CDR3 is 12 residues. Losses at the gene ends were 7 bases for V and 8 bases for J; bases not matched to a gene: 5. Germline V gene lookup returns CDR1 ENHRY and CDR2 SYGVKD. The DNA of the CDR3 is TGTGCCATCATGGGACAGGGTAACGGCTACACCTTC. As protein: CAIMGQGNGYTF.

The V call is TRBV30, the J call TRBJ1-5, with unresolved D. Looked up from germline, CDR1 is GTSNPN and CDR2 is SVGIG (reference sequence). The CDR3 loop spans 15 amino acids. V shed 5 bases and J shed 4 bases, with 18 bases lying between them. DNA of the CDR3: TGTGCCTGGTCACCGGGTATTGTGGAAAATCAGCCCCAGCATTTT. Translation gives CAWSPGIVENQPQHF.